Following are 30 T cell receptor beta chains from one sample sequenced in a study of patients and donors after allogeneic stem cell transplantation (dated by TCRdb to 2020 to 2021). The protocol used for the library was RT-PCR. TCRdb names NextSeq 550 as the instrument used. In TCRdb, the public reads were trimmed at Q25 with fastp and aligned with MiXCR, with productive beta chains retained. Rows are unified per CDR3 protein, each entry keeping the most common DNA and genes. A total of around 150,000 distinct CDR3 sequences appear in this sample, over 35% of them only once. The top ten clonotypes cover approximately 50% of the sample. The sample was blood, either unsorted or a sorted T cell fraction (not recorded which). All receptors derive from a human donor who was either an allogeneic HSCT recipient or a stem cell or donor lymphocyte infusion donor (not recorded which). It is not recorded whose cells these are; they may come from a transplant donor.

This clonotype was recorded a few times. The rearrangement joins TRBV20-1 to TRBJ1-5; 7 bases align to TRBD1. CDR3 length equals 15 residues. Germline V lookup: CDR1 DFQATT, CDR2 SNEGSKA (reference sequence). V was clipped by 3 bases and J by 0 bases; unmatched bases: 5. The CDR3, as DNA: TGCAGTGCTAGGGGGGACAGTCATAGCAATCAGCCCCAGCATTTT. It yields the protein CSARGDSHSNQPQHF.

This clonotype occurred many times. The genes are TRBV5-6 and TRBJ1-1; D perhaps matches TRBD1 (5 bases). In germline, CDR1 is SGHDT, CDR2 YYEEEE. Trimming shortened V by 2 bases and J by 2 bases, and 13 bases separated the two germline ends. The CDR3 runs to 15 residues. CDR3 loop: CASSFYQGFNTEAFF. CDR3 nucleotide sequence: TGTGCCAGCAGCTTTTACCAGGGTTTCAACACTGAAGCTTTCTTT.

The genes are TRBV9 and TRBJ1-2; D unresolved. The CDR3 loop spans 13 amino acids. CDR1 and CDR2 (germline): SGDLS, YYNGEE. Trimming removed 1 base at V and 9 bases at J, with 13 bases between. For the CDR3, the DNA is TGTGCCAGCAGCGTAATGGTTGGGGAGCGCTACACCTTC. Translating gives CASSVMVGERYTF.

The chain combines TRBV5-1 with TRBJ1-2, with TRBD1 matching over 10 bases. V gave up 0 bases and J gave up 7 bases; unmatched junction bases: 12. CDR1 is SGHRS, CDR2 YFSETQ, per germline. This CDR3 is built from 17 residues. The CDR3 nucleotides are TGCGCCAGCAGCTTGGAATCGACAGGGGGCGAACTATTTGGCTACACCTTC. It translates to CASSLESTGGELFGYTF. The full variable domain, in which reference TRBV5-1 and TRBJ1-2 provide the parts outside the CDR3, is KAGVTQTPRYLIKTRGQQVTLSCSPISGHRSVSWYQQTPGQGLQFLFEYFSETQRNKGNFPGRFSGRQFSNSRSEMNVSTLELGDSALYLCASSLESTGGELFGYTFGSGTRLTVV.

This clonotype was counted only a few times. The J gene is TRBJ1-6, the V gene TRBV27; 9 bases are shared with TRBD1. Germline values: CDR1 MNHEY, CDR2 SMNVEV (reference sequence). V lost 5 bases, J lost 7 bases, and 6 bases stayed unmatched. CDR3 length: 15 amino acids. The CDR3 DNA reads as TGTGCCAGCAGTCCCGGACAGGGGCTAAATTCACCCCTCCACTTT. This gives the protein CASSPGQGLNSPLHF.

V gene TRBV9 combines with J gene TRBJ2-3; D gene unclear. The CDR3 runs to 12 residues. Germline V gives CDR1 SGDLS, CDR2 YYNGEE. Trimming removed 0 bases from V and 5 bases from J, with 4 bases in between. CDR3 bases: TGTGCCAGCAGCGTAGCCAGAGATACGCAGTATTTT. Encoded protein: CASSVARDTQYF. Drawing the rest from reference TRBV9 and TRBJ2-3, the complete variable domain is DSGVTQTPKHLITATGQRVTLRCSPRSGDLSVYWYQQSLDQGLQFLIQYYNGEERAKGNILERFSAQQFPDLHSELNLSSLELGDSALYFCASSVARDTQYFGPGTRLTVL.

This chain links TRBV11-2 with TRBJ1-4, with 8 bases aligning to TRBD1. The V gene end was trimmed by 5 bases and the J gene end by 7 bases; junction bases not matched to a gene: 9. This CDR3 comprises 15 residues. Germline V gene lookup returns CDR1 SGHAT and CDR2 FQNNGV. In nucleotides, the CDR3 is TGTGCCAGCAGCACCCGCAGGGGGCGGATTGAAAAACTGTTTTTT. It specifies CASSTRRGRIEKLFF.

This clonotype has ten or more counts. The V call is TRBV6-5, the J call TRBJ1-1; D is unresolved. The CDR3 runs 13 residues. Trimming took off 2 bases at V and 1 base at J, with 5 bases between the two ends. Germline loops: CDR1 MNHEY, CDR2 SVGAGI. CDR3 coding DNA: TGTGCCAGCAGTTACAAAAGGAACACTGAAGCTTTCTTT. Protein sequence: CASSYKRNTEAFF.

There are a few counts of this clonotype. The rearrangement links TRBV12-3 or TRBV12-4 to TRBJ1-5, with D unclear. Trimming took 7 bases from V and 4 from J, leaving 11 bases between them. This CDR3 has 13 amino acids. CDR3 coding DNA: TGTGCCAGCACTATTGATCGTAATCAGCCCCAGCATTTT. Protein product: CASTIDRNQPQHF.

The chain links TRBV20-1 to TRBJ2-2; 7 nucleotides agree with TRBD2. V trimming: 6 bases; J trimming: 1 base; junction bases outside the gene matches: 5. CDR3 size: 14 residues. Germline loops: CDR1 DFQATT, CDR2 SNEGSKA (reference sequence). The DNA of the CDR3 is TGCAGTGCCGTCCGCGGGGGGAACACCGGGGAGCTGTTTTTT. This gives the protein CSAVRGGNTGELFF.

The V gene is TRBV9, the J gene TRBJ1-1; no reliable D call. The CDR3 spans 13 residues. Trimming stripped 4 bases from V and 4 bases from J, with 11 bases between. Per the germline V gene, CDR1 is SGDLS and CDR2 is YYNGEE. CDR3 in DNA: TGTGCCAGCAGCCCCGCAGGTCCCACTGAAGCTTTCTTT. This codes for CASSPAGPTEAFF.

This clonotype was detected a few times. The chain has TRBV5-1 and TRBJ1-5; D is perhaps TRBD1 (5 bases). This CDR3 has 14 residues. Germline CDR1 is SGHRS and CDR2 is YFSETQ. V dropped 0 bases and J dropped 6 bases, with 10 bases sitting between them. The CDR3 loop reads CASSLEAGLQPQHF. DNA of the CDR3: TGCGCCAGCAGCTTGGAGGCAGGGCTTCAGCCCCAGCATTTT.

V is TRBV5-1 and J is TRBJ2-2, with D perhaps given as TRBD1 or TRBD2 (6 bases each). Germline values: CDR1 SGHRS, CDR2 YFSETQ. The CDR3 runs to 13 residues. Trimming shortened V by 2 bases and J by 6 bases, and 8 bases separated the two germline ends. Here the CDR3 reads CASSLRGAGELFF. The CDR3 region has the DNA TGCGCCAGCAGCTTAAGGGGGGCCGGGGAGCTGTTTTTT.

This clonotype occurred a few times. This chain connects TRBV2 to TRBJ2-5; D call uncertain. The CDR3 has 11 residues. CDR1 is SNHLY, CDR2 FYNNEI, per germline. V lost 4 bases to trimming and J lost 3 bases, with 3 bases between them. DNA for the CDR3: TGTGCCAGCAGTGTAAAAGAGACCCAGTACTTC. It yields the protein CASSVKETQYF.

The CDR3 here is CSASASSGTNTEAFF. The CDR3 DNA is TGCAGTGCTAGTGCTTCATCAGGGACGAACACTGAAGCTTTCTTT. The rearrangement uses TRBV20-1 and TRBJ1-1; TRBD1 is a possible D gene (5 bases). CDR3 length: 15 amino acids. Trimming left V 3 bases short and J 1 base short, with 15 bases between. CDR1 DFQATT and CDR2 SNEGSKA come from the germline V gene (reference sequence).

This clonotype appeared a few times. This chain connects TRBV7-9 to TRBJ2-7; TRBD1 aligns across 7 bases. This CDR3 contains 15 residues. The germline V gene encodes CDR1 SEHNR and CDR2 FQNEAQ (reference sequence). V dropped 2 bases and J dropped 0; count of bases not matched to a gene: 4. The chain's CDR3 is CASSLNPGGSYEQYF. In nucleotides, the CDR3 is TGTGCCAGCAGCTTAAATCCAGGGGGCTCCTACGAGCAGTACTTC.

The gene calls are TRBV5-6 and TRBJ1-2, with a possible D match to TRBD1 (5 bases). This CDR3 is 12 amino acids long. Trimming shortened V by 4 bases and J by 8 bases, and 12 bases separated the two germline ends. Germline V gene lookup returns CDR1 SGHDT and CDR2 YYEEEE. This chain's CDR3 is CASSTGGGGYTF. CDR3 DNA: TGTGCCAGCAGCACCGGCGGGGGAGGCTACACCTTC. The full variable domain, with the rest looked up from reference TRBV5-6 and TRBJ1-2, is DAGVTQSPTHLIKTRGQQVTLRCSPKSGHDTVSWYQQALGQGPQFIFQYYEEEERQRGNFPDRFSGHQFPNYSSELNVNALLLGDSALYLCASSTGGGGYTFGSGTRLTVV.

The chain employs TRBV5-1 and TRBJ2-3; 11 bases are a match to TRBD2. The germline V gene has CDR1 SGHRS and CDR2 YFSETQ. With 4 bases clipped from V and 0 bases from J, the junction kept 4 bases outside the gene matches. The CDR3 is made up of 16 amino acids. CDR3 sequence reads: CASSVGLAASTDTQYF. In DNA, the CDR3 is TGCGCCAGCAGCGTGGGACTAGCGGCTAGCACAGATACGCAGTATTTT.

J is TRBJ2-5 and V is TRBV12-3 or TRBV12-4; perhaps TRBD2 as D (5 bases). The CDR3 is 15 amino acids. V was pared by 7 bases and J by 5 bases, with 20 bases between. The CDR3 region is CASTTAGLAGETQYF. For the CDR3, the DNA is TGTGCCAGCACCACCGCCGGACTCGCCGGGGAGACCCAGTACTTC.

The V gene is TRBV5-1, the J gene TRBJ1-1; D gene unclear. The CDR3 is 13 amino acids. Per the germline V gene, CDR1 is SGHRS and CDR2 is YFSETQ. The V end lost 1 base, the J end lost 3 bases, and 7 bases lay between the germline ends. CDR3: CASSLRQDTEAFF. The CDR3 DNA sequence: TGCGCCAGCAGCTTGAGGCAGGACACTGAAGCTTTCTTT. Full variable domain (remainder filled in from reference TRBV5-1 and TRBJ1-1): KAGVTQTPRYLIKTRGQQVTLSCSPISGHRSVSWYQQTPGQGLQFLFEYFSETQRNKGNFPGRFSGRQFSNSRSEMNVSTLELGDSALYLCASSLRQDTEAFFGQGTRLTVV.

The rearrangement links TRBV9 to TRBJ2-7; unclear D gene. The CDR3 totals 15 residues. Per germline, CDR1 SGDLS and CDR2 YYNGEE. Trimming removed 0 bases from V and 0 bases from J, with 10 bases in between. Written as DNA, the CDR3 is TGTGCCAGCAGCGTAGGGGGTGCCTCCTCCTACGAGCAGTACTTC. As protein: CASSVGGASSYEQYF.

The chain links TRBV20-1 to TRBJ2-7, with D perhaps TRBD2 (5 bases). Germline V gene sequence: CDR1 DFQATT, CDR2 SNEGSKA (reference sequence). CDR3 length: 15 residues. Trimming removed 1 base at V and 4 bases at J, with 17 bases between. The CDR3 loop reads CSARVLDWSTYEQYF. In DNA form, the CDR3 reads TGCAGTGCTAGAGTCCTGGACTGGTCTACTTACGAGCAGTACTTC.

The chain uses TRBV13 and TRBJ2-3; no firm D call. The CDR3 consists of 13 residues. V lost 6 bases, J lost 2 bases, and 9 bases lay in between. CDR1 PRHDT and CDR2 FYEKMQ come from the germline V gene (reference sequence). The CDR3 loop reads CASRFDSTDTQYF. The DNA for the CDR3 is TGTGCCAGCAGATTTGACTCCACAGATACGCAGTATTTT. Complete variable domain (other parts from reference TRBV13 and TRBJ2-3): AAGVIQSPRHLIKEKRETATLKCYPIPRHDTVYWYQQGPGQDPQFLISFYEKMQSDKGSIPDRFSAQQFSDYHSELNMSSLELGDSALYFCASRFDSTDTQYFGPGTRLTVL.

The V and J genes are TRBV19 and TRBJ2-3; unclear D gene. The CDR3 is 14 amino acids. Germline CDR1 and CDR2: LNHDA and SQIVND (reference sequence). V lost 3 bases and J lost 6, with 13 bases in between. The CDR3 sequence is CASSMSLKGDTQYF. The CDR3 coding sequence is TGTGCCAGTAGTATGTCCCTAAAAGGGGATACGCAGTATTTT.

The chain joins TRBV3-1 to TRBJ1-6; a possible D gene is TRBD1 (6 bases). The CDR3 sequence is 17 residues long. V lost 0 bases to trimming and J lost 3 bases, with 12 bases between them. CDR1 LGHDT and CDR2 YNNKEL come from the germline V gene (reference sequence). The CDR3 region has the DNA TGTGCCAGCAGCCAAGAATGGGGGGCTTACTATAATTCACCCCTCCACTTT. It translates to CASSQEWGAYYNSPLHF.

The chain uses TRBV7-3 and TRBJ2-3, with TRBD2 matching over 7 bases. CDR3 length: 13 amino acids. The V gene end was trimmed by 11 bases and the J gene end by 1 base; junction bases not matched to a gene: 6. Germline CDR1 SGHTA, CDR2 FQGTGA. DNA for the CDR3: TGTGCCGCCCCCGCGGGGGGCACAGATACGCAGTATTTT. It codes for CAAPAGGTDTQYF.

The chain couples TRBV29-1 to TRBJ1-1; D is possibly TRBD1 (5 bases). The V gene's germline CDR1 is SQVTM and CDR2 ANQGSEA. Trimming removed 8 bases at V and 2 bases at J, with 12 bases between. The CDR3 is 12 amino acids. The CDR3 DNA reads as TGCAGCACCAAAGGGGATAACACTGAAGCTTTCTTT. Translated, it gives CSTKGDNTEAFF.

The chain has TRBV10-3 and TRBJ1-1, with D tentatively TRBD1 (6 bases). V was shortened by 2 bases and J by 0 bases, with 10 bases between the two germline ends. The germline V gene encodes CDR1 ENHRY and CDR2 SYGVKD. The CDR3 covers 15 residues. CDR3 nucleotide sequence: TGTGCCATCAGTGAGCCAACAGGGATGAACACTGAAGCTTTCTTT. Protein: CAISEPTGMNTEAFF.

The chain recombines TRBV12-3 or TRBV12-4 with TRBJ1-6, with D possibly TRBD1 on 6 matching bases. The CDR3 extends over 17 amino acids. With 4 bases removed from V and 7 bases from J, the gap between germline ends came to 20 bases. The DNA for the CDR3 is TGTGCCAGCAGTTCACAATCAGGGGAAGCGGGGAATTCACCCCTCCACTTT. Translating it yields CASSSQSGEAGNSPLHF.

The chain is built from TRBV4-3 and TRBJ2-2; D unresolved. Trimming left V 0 bases short and J 3 bases short, with 8 bases between. Germline-derived CDR1 and CDR2 are LGHNA and YSLEER. The CDR3 totals 15 residues. Here the CDR3 DNA reads TGCGCCAGCAGCCAAGATCTGGAGTACACCGGGGAGCTGTTTTTT. The encoded protein is CASSQDLEYTGELFF.